This entry lists 32 T cell receptor beta chains sequenced from one sample in a study of T cells in Graves' hyperthyroidism and ophthalmopathy. Researchers amplified the TCR beta CDR3 regions from RNA transcripts. The HTBI set primed first-round TCR CDR3 RT-PCR. Via MiXCR, TCRdb re-called the multiplex PCR reads, giving one row per CDR3 protein. The repertoire holds around 390,000 distinct CDR3 sequences, with 13% to 15% as singletons. The specimen sequenced was blood. The origin of the receptors is a woman in her twenties or thirties with Graves' ophthalmopathy.

This clonotype was recorded at least ten times. This rearrangement joins TRBV20-1 to TRBJ2-5; 8 bases map to TRBD2. Per germline, CDR1 DFQATT and CDR2 SNEGSKA (reference sequence). The CDR3 consists of 16 residues. The J segment lost 4 bases and the V segment lost 0 bases, leaving 10 bases of the junction unmatched. The CDR3 is CSARDGWRGARETQYF. In DNA, the CDR3 is TGCAGTGCTAGAGATGGCTGGCGGGGGGCAAGAGAGACCCAGTACTTC.

This clonotype was counted many times. The chain combines TRBV20-1 with TRBJ1-1; D not certain. Germline V lookup: CDR1 DFQATT, CDR2 SNEGSKA (reference sequence). V lost 5 bases and J 1 base, leaving 8 bases between the germline ends. This CDR3 contains 12 residues. The CDR3 loop is CSAPNRNTEAFF. CDR3 in DNA: TGCAGTGCTCCGAACAGGAACACTGAAGCTTTCTTT.

This clonotype appeared a few times. For the CDR3, the DNA is TGTGCCAGCAGCTCCCGCGATCAGGGATTACCGCTCCTTCGAAATGAAAAACTGTTTTTT. Residues: CASSSRDQGLPLLRNEKLFF. The chain combines TRBV5-5 with TRBJ1-4, with TRBD1 as a possible D gene (5 bases). The CDR3 length is 20 residues. Per germline, CDR1 SGHKS and CDR2 YYEKEE (reference sequence). The ends were cut back, 3 bases at V and 5 bases at J, with 29 bases in the middle.

The V call is TRBV12-3 or TRBV12-4, the J call TRBJ2-7, with 7 bases fitting TRBD2. Unmatched junction bases numbered 4, after V lost 2 bases and J lost 3 bases. This CDR3 is built from 14 residues. In DNA form, the CDR3 reads TGTGCCAGCAGTTTAAGTCTAGCGGTCTACGAGCAGTACTTC. Translating gives CASSLSLAVYEQYF.

This chain links TRBV19 with TRBJ2-7; TRBD1 is a possible D gene (6 bases). The germline V and J ends were trimmed by 4 bases and 5 bases, with 18 bases remaining between them. The CDR3 is 15 residues long. Germline CDR1 and CDR2: LNHDA and SQIVND (reference sequence). The chain's CDR3 is CASSTRTVQLHEQYF. In DNA, the CDR3 is TGTGCCAGTAGTACGAGGACAGTTCAACTCCACGAGCAGTACTTC.

This clonotype was seen many times. The J gene is TRBJ1-1, the V gene TRBV27, with a possible D match to TRBD1 (6 bases). V was pared by 2 bases and J by 6 bases, with 13 bases between. CDR3 length equals 14 residues. The germline CDR1 and CDR2 sequences are MNHEY and SMNVEV (reference sequence). DNA for the CDR3: TGTGCCAGCAGTTTAGCACAGGGTGTGGCTGAAGCTTTCTTT. This codes for CASSLAQGVAEAFF.

In its sample, this clonotype was seen many times. This CDR3 is CASSLPRGQGPGLTEAFF. The CDR3 coding sequence is TGTGCCAGCAGCTTACCGCGAGGACAGGGGCCGGGGCTAACTGAAGCTTTCTTT. The rearrangement uses TRBV11-2 and TRBJ1-1, with TRBD1 matching over 9 bases. The CDR3 sequence is 18 residues long. Losses at the gene ends were 2 bases for V and 5 bases for J; bases not matched to a gene: 15. CDR1 is SGHAT and CDR2 is FQNNGV in the germline V gene.

In its sample, this clonotype was seen many times. The chain joins TRBV7-8 to TRBJ1-1; a possible D gene is TRBD1 (6 bases). Trimming left V 2 bases short and J 1 base short, with 20 bases between. The CDR3 sequence is 18 residues long. Germline V gene data show CDR1 as SGHVS and CDR2 as FQNEAQ. The CDR3 here is CASSLWGRQEARNTEAFF. CDR3 nucleotides: TGTGCCAGCAGCTTATGGGGGCGACAGGAGGCCAGGAACACTGAAGCTTTCTTT.

This chain links TRBV18 with TRBJ2-5; TRBD1 matches 11 bases. After removal of 5 bases from V and 3 bases from J, the junction contained 2 bases not matched to a gene. CDR1 KGHSH and CDR2 LQKENI come from the germline V gene. The CDR3 consists of 14 residues. Here the CDR3 DNA reads TGTGCCAGCTCAGCGGGACAGGGGGAAGAGACCCAGTACTTC. Translation gives CASSAGQGEETQYF. The entire variable domain, with the rest obtained from reference TRBV18 and TRBJ2-5, is as follows: NAGVMQNPRHLVRRRGQEARLRCSPMKGHSHVYWYRQLPEEGLKFMVYLQKENIIDESGMPKERFSAEFPKEGPSILRIQQVVRGDSAAYFCASSAGQGEETQYFGPGTRLLVL.

This clonotype showed up just a few times. The chain carries TRBV2 and TRBJ2-2, with 9 positions matching TRBD1. Germline values: CDR1 SNHLY, CDR2 FYNNEI. V gave up 6 bases and J gave up 4 bases; unmatched junction bases: 9. The CDR3 consists of 16 residues. CDR3 sequence reads: CASSDRDRVTTGELFF. The CDR3 DNA sequence: TGTGCCAGCAGCGACCGGGACAGGGTGACCACCGGGGAGCTGTTTTTT.

About this clonotype: One base away lies a much larger clone, so this may be a sequencing read error. Here the CDR3 DNA reads TGTGCCAGCAGACAGGGGCCCCAAGTCTTGGAGACCCAGTGCTTC. This codes for CASRQGPQVLETQCF. V is TRBV6-1 and J is TRBJ2-5, with 7 positions matching TRBD1. The CDR3 length is 15 residues. CDR1 and CDR2 from the germline V gene are MNHNS and SASEGT.

This clonotype came up many times. V gene TRBV7-2 combines with J gene TRBJ2-3; TRBD2 matches 8 bases. The length of the CDR3 is 15 residues. Germline loops: CDR1 SGHTA, CDR2 FQGNSA. Trimming cost V 3 bases and J 5 bases; bases outside gene matches: 7. The CDR3 spells CASSFDGGAGDTQYF. In nucleotides, the CDR3 is TGTGCCAGCAGCTTCGACGGGGGGGCCGGAGATACGCAGTATTTT. The whole variable domain, filled in from reference TRBV7-2 and TRBJ2-3, reads GAGVSQSPSNKVTEKGKDVELRCDPISGHTALYWYRQSLGQGLEFLIYFQGNSAPDKSGLPSDRFSAERTGGSVSTLTIQRTQQEDSAVYLCASSFDGGAGDTQYFGPGTRLTVL.

This clonotype came up many times. The chain has TRBV2 and TRBJ2-5; D uncertain. The CDR3 contains 14 residues. Germline V CDR1 and CDR2: SNHLY, FYNNEI. Trimming removed 4 bases at V and 1 base at J, with 10 bases between. CDR3 in amino acids: CASSVGALQETQYF. Written as DNA, the CDR3 is TGTGCCAGCAGTGTTGGAGCGCTCCAAGAGACCCAGTACTTC.

This clonotype was detected a few times. This rearrangement joins TRBV20-1 to TRBJ2-7, with 8 bases matching TRBD1. V dropped 2 bases and J dropped 0; count of bases not matched to a gene: 9. CDR1 is DFQATT and CDR2 is SNEGSKA in the germline V gene (reference sequence). CDR3 size: 16 residues. CDR3 protein: CSARSASGQDSYEQYF. The CDR3 nucleotides are TGCAGTGCTAGATCCGCCTCGGGACAGGACTCCTACGAGCAGTACTTC.

This chain connects TRBV2 to TRBJ2-5; 7 bases fit TRBD1. The CDR3 is made up of 12 amino acids. Germline V CDR1 and CDR2: SNHLY, FYNNEI. After removal of 6 bases from V and 4 bases from J, the junction contained 2 bases not matched to a gene. CDR3 protein: CASRRDRETQYF. CDR3 in DNA: TGTGCCAGCAGACGGGACAGAGAGACCCAGTACTTC. Full variable domain (remainder filled in from reference TRBV2 and TRBJ2-5): EPEVTQTPSHQVTQMGQEVILRCVPISNHLYFYWYRQILGQKVEFLVSFYNNEISEKSEIFDDQFSVERPDGSNFTLKIRSTKLEDSAMYFCASRRDRETQYFGPGTRLLVL.

The gene calls are TRBV18 and TRBJ2-7; tentative D call: TRBD1 (6 bases). CDR1 KGHSH and CDR2 LQKENI come from the germline V gene. V was clipped by 3 bases and J by 9 bases, with 18 bases between them. This CDR3 is built from 14 residues. The CDR3 coding sequence is TGTGCCAGCTCACCGAGTCAGGGGCCAAGGGCGCAGTACTTC. It specifies CASSPSQGPRAQYF.

Comment on this clonotype: It may be a read error: a sequence one base away is much more abundant. The chain couples TRBV2 to TRBJ1-1, with a tentative D call TRBD1 (5 bases). This CDR3 has 12 residues. Germline-derived CDR1 and CDR2 are SNHLY and FYNNEI. V was pared by 6 bases and J by 8 bases, with 13 bases between. DNA of the CDR3: TGTGCCAGCAGGGATGGGACGTCAGAAGCTTTCTTT. Translating gives CASRDGTSEAFF.

This clonotype was detected many times. This rearrangement joins TRBV18 to TRBJ1-2; D is ambiguous. The germline CDR1 and CDR2 sequences are KGHSH and LQKENI. The CDR3 is 14 residues long. Deletions cut 0 bases from V and 8 bases from J, with 13 bases between. The CDR3 coding sequence is TGTGCCAGCTCACCACCGGTCCTCCTGGGAGGCTACACCTTC. It translates to CASSPPVLLGGYTF.

This chain links TRBV28 with TRBJ1-6; a possible D gene is TRBD1 (5 bases). V was clipped by 2 bases and J by 7 bases, with 9 bases between them. This CDR3 has 14 amino acids. Germline loops: CDR1 MDHEN, CDR2 SYDVKM. CDR3 residues: CASSLTTANSPLHF. DNA of the CDR3: TGTGCCAGCAGTTTAACGACAGCCAATTCACCCCTCCACTTT. Full variable domain (missing parts from reference TRBV28 and TRBJ1-6): DVKVTQSSRYLVKRTGEKVFLECVQDMDHENMFWYRQDPGLGLRLIYFSYDVKMKEKGDIPEGYSVSREKKERFSLILESASTNQTSMYLCASSLTTANSPLHFGNGTRLTVT.

In this sample, this clonotype turned up many times. V is TRBV6-1 and J is TRBJ1-2; D uncertain. Trimming cost V 8 bases and J 1 base, with 11 bases left between them. CDR1 is MNHNS, CDR2 SASEGT, per germline. This CDR3 is 13 amino acids long. CDR3 nucleotide sequence: TGTGCCAGCCCGGCAGGAGATAACTATGGCTACACCTTC. This translates into CASPAGDNYGYTF.

This clonotype showed up many times. The chain employs TRBV28 and TRBJ1-6, with D hard to call. There are 17 residues in the CDR3. Germline V gene sequence: CDR1 MDHEN, CDR2 SYDVKM. V dropped 3 bases and J dropped 5 bases, with 17 bases sitting between them. This CDR3 reads CASSLAGPTTNNSPLHF. CDR3 nucleotides: TGTGCCAGCAGTTTGGCTGGACCAACCACAAATAATTCACCCCTCCACTTT.

This clonotype appeared many times. The rearrangement uses TRBV4-2 and TRBJ2-7; D ambiguous. The length of the CDR3 is 14 residues. CDR1 and CDR2 from the germline V gene are LGHNA and YNFKEQ. V was clipped by 4 bases and J by 3 bases, with 13 bases between them. The CDR3 spells CASSRDKEVYEQYF. CDR3 in DNA: TGTGCCAGCAGCCGCGACAAAGAGGTCTACGAGCAGTACTTC.

In this sample, this clonotype turned up a few times. The rearrangement links TRBV9 to TRBJ2-7; D is unclear. This CDR3 is built from 16 residues. The V end lost 0 bases, the J end lost 7 bases, and 20 bases lay between the germline ends. Germline lookup yields CDR1 SGDLS and CDR2 YYNGEE. The DNA of the CDR3 is TGTGCCAGCAGCGTAGGGATCGGTTGGGTGGAGATGGAGCAGTACTTC. It specifies CASSVGIGWVEMEQYF.

This clonotype has at least ten counts. The chain joins TRBV7-2 to TRBJ2-7, with 12 bases lining up with TRBD2. After removal of 3 bases from V and 5 bases from J, the junction contained 5 bases not matched to a gene. Germline V gives CDR1 SGHTA, CDR2 FQGNSA. The CDR3 covers 15 residues. The CDR3 DNA sequence: TGTGCCAGCAGCTTGGTGGGACTAGCGGGTAACGAGCAGTACTTC. It translates to CASSLVGLAGNEQYF.

The table lists this clonotype with a few counts. The chain couples TRBV19 to TRBJ1-6; 7 bases are a match to TRBD1. The CDR3 contains 17 residues. Unmatched junction bases numbered 20, after V lost 11 bases and J lost 7 bases. CDR1 is LNHDA and CDR2 is SQIVND in the germline V gene (reference sequence). CDR3 DNA sequence: TGTGCCTCAAAACCCTCTCGGACAGGCCGGGCGAATTCACCCCTCCACTTT. This translates into CASKPSRTGRANSPLHF.

This clonotype was detected only a few times. At one end, the junction sequence differs from germline, possibly due to a read error. The chain employs TRBV7-7 and TRBJ2-5; no clear D gene. Germline values: CDR1 SSHAT, CDR2 FNYEAQ (reference sequence). The CDR3 sequence is 14 residues long. The CDR3: CASSSNQGKETQCF. In DNA, the CDR3 is TGTGCTAGCAGCTCCAATCAAGGGAAAGAGACCCAGTGCTTC.

This clonotype was seen repeatedly, ten times or more. The chain joins TRBV20-1 to TRBJ2-3; maybe TRBD1 (5 bases). The V end was cut by 5 bases, the J end by 1 base, with 16 bases between. CDR1 is DFQATT and CDR2 is SNEGSKA in the germline V gene (reference sequence). The CDR3 runs to 15 residues. CDR3 DNA: TGCAGTGCTTTACAGGCCCAGGAACGCACAGATACGCAGTATTTT. Its protein is CSALQAQERTDTQYF.

Notes on this clonotype: This sequence may be a read error, since a much larger clone differs from it by one base. No conserved phenylalanine or tryptophan is present at the end of the CDR3, so a read error is the likely explanation. The CDR3 loop reads CATQFSGALLNTEAFL. The CDR3 DNA is TGTGCCACCCAGTTCTCGGGTGCCCTTCTGAACACTGAAGCTTTCCTT. The V call is TRBV19, the J call TRBJ1-1; the D is unclear. With 10 bases removed from V and 0 bases from J, the gap between germline ends came to 21 bases. The CDR3 covers 16 residues. Per the germline V gene, CDR1 is LNHDA and CDR2 is SQIVND (reference sequence).

This clonotype was seen many times. DNA for the CDR3: TGTGCCAGCAGCCCACCGGGGGGACGAGGAGAGACCCAGTACTTC. Residues: CASSPPGGRGETQYF. The rearrangement links TRBV14 to TRBJ2-5; 7 nucleotides match TRBD2. Germline V lookup: CDR1 SGHDN, CDR2 FVKESK. Germline trimming cut 4 bases from V and 4 bases from J; bases unmatched to any gene: 9. The CDR3 loop spans 15 amino acids.

This rearrangement joins TRBV5-1 to TRBJ2-1; 9 positions match TRBD1. From germline, CDR1 is SGHRS and CDR2 YFSETQ. This CDR3 is 15 amino acids long. Losses at the gene ends were 3 bases for V and 9 bases for J; bases not matched to a gene: 10. The CDR3 DNA follows: TGCGCCAGCAGCTACCGGGACAGGGAGGTCGGTGAGCAGTTCTTC. Translation: CASSYRDREVGEQFF.

This clonotype has at least ten counts. In DNA, the CDR3 is TGTGCCAGCAGAGGGGACAGGGACAGAGTGCAGTACTTC. Its protein product is CASRGDRDRVQYF. The gene calls are TRBV6-1 and TRBJ2-7; 9 bases are a match to TRBD1. Germline trimming cut 6 bases from V and 9 bases from J; bases unmatched to any gene: 9. Germline lookup yields CDR1 MNHNS and CDR2 SASEGT. There are 13 residues in the CDR3.

This clonotype was seen ten or more times. The J gene is TRBJ2-7, the V gene TRBV10-1; D possibly corresponds to TRBD1 (6 bases). CDR3 length equals 13 residues. The V end was cut by 3 bases, the J end by 3 bases, with 9 bases between. CDR1 and CDR2 (germline): WNHNN, SYGVQD (reference sequence). CDR3 amino acids: CASSDPGDYEQYF. CDR3 sequence (DNA): TGCGCCAGCAGTGATCCAGGGGACTACGAGCAGTACTTC.